This entry describes one T cell receptor beta chain. A quantity of about 0.45 to 1 ug RNA underwent reverse transcription using random hexamers. Amplification of TCR beta CDR3 used immunoSEQ multiplex PCR across 54 Vbeta and 13 Jbeta. TCRdb used MiXCR to reprocess the immunoSEQ multiplex PCR reads, holding one entry per CDR3 protein. The table has about 120,000 distinct CDR3 sequences, about nine tenths seen once. The data belong to a study of CD8 T cells in Susac syndrome. TCR beta sequencing covered blood CD8+ and CD4+ T cells. As controls, healthy donors matched for age and sex were used. Both CD4+ and CD8+ T cells were negatively isolated, and TEMRA cells underwent FACS enrichment. This CDR3 region has 13 residues. V dropped 7 bases and J dropped 5 bases, with 14 bases sitting between them.

The clonotype was recovered from a human donor in good health. What was sequenced was CD8+ T cells from PBMCs. The rearrangement links TRBV12-3 or TRBV12-4 to TRBJ1-1, with TRBD1 as a possible D gene (6 bases). CDR3 residues: CASNQGRWTEAFF. In nucleotides, the CDR3 is TGTGCCAGCAACCAGGGGAGATGGACTGAAGCTTTCTTT.